The 27 T cell receptor beta chains listed next were all sequenced from one sample in a study of cytomegalovirus exposure and HLA in healthy donors. Amplification used 60 Vbeta primers and 13 Jbeta primers. Measured with immunoSEQ multiplex PCR; TCRdb has only the in-frame clones, and not every one. The sample includes about 240,000 clones, around 80% of them seen just once. The sample comprised PBMCs. These receptors came from a woman aged 60-75 years in good health and CMV-seropositive.

The chain recombines TRBV9 with TRBJ2-3; D gene uncertain. From germline, CDR1 is SGDLS and CDR2 YYNGEE. The CDR3 has 13 residues. V was cut by 0 bases and J by 7 bases, with 9 bases left in between. CDR3 bases: TGTGCCAGCAGCGTAGGGCCCGAAAATACGCAGTATTTT. Protein product: CASSVGPENTQYF.

The chain uses TRBV5-1 and TRBJ1-1; D uncertain. CDR1 is SGHRS and CDR2 is YFSETQ in the germline V gene. This CDR3 is 14 amino acids long. The ends were cut back, 5 bases at V and 6 bases at J, with 17 bases in the middle. The CDR3, as DNA: TGCGCCAGCAGTTCGACACCAGTTTTCGCTGAAGCTTTCTTT. Translated: CASSSTPVFAEAFF.

This rearrangement joins TRBV18 to TRBJ1-1, with 8 bases matching TRBD1. This CDR3 has 15 residues. Germline CDR1 reads KGHSH; CDR2 reads LQKENI. V shed 0 bases and J 4 bases; nucleotides not matched to a gene: 4. In nucleotides, the CDR3 is TGTGCCAGCTCACCACCGGCAGGGGGCATCACTGAAGCTTTCTTT. It yields the protein CASSPPAGGITEAFF.

The CDR3 bases are TGTGCCAGCAGCTACTGGACTAGCGGGAGCCCAAGGAGGCAGTTCTTC. Its translation is CASSYWTSGSPRRQFF. This sequence joins TRBV7-9 and TRBJ2-1, with 13 bases aligning to TRBD2. The length of the CDR3 is 16 residues. V shed 4 bases and J 12 bases; nucleotides not matched to a gene: 12. Per germline, CDR1 SEHNR and CDR2 FQNEAQ (reference sequence).

With regard to this clone: At one end the junction does not follow the germline gene, possibly because of a read error. V gene TRBV7-9 combines with J gene TRBJ2-7; TRBD2 matches 9 bases. The CDR3 runs to 15 residues. Germline V gene sequence: CDR1 SEHNR, CDR2 FQNEAQ (reference sequence). The CDR3 loop is CSSSSRTSAIYEQYF. The CDR3 nucleotides read TGTTCCAGCAGCTCCCGGACTAGCGCGATCTACGAGCAGTACTTC.

V is TRBV5-1 and J is TRBJ2-1; D is unclear. There are 15 residues in the CDR3. Trimming shortened V by 5 bases and J by 0 bases, and 12 bases separated the two germline ends. Looked up from germline, CDR1 is SGHRS and CDR2 is YFSETQ. The CDR3 sequence is CASRPPGSSYNEQFF. In DNA form, the CDR3 reads TGCGCCAGCAGACCCCCGGGTAGCTCCTACAATGAGCAGTTCTTC.

The rearrangement joins TRBV19 to TRBJ1-5; D is uncertain. The V end lost 3 bases, the J end lost 5 bases, and 5 bases lay between the germline ends. The CDR3 totals 12 residues. Germline CDR1 is LNHDA and CDR2 is SQIVND (reference sequence). CDR3 loop: CASSMGDQPQHF. CDR3 sequence (DNA): TGTGCCAGTAGTATGGGCGATCAGCCCCAGCATTTT.

This clone occurred many times. Other DNA sequences in the sample encode the same CDR3. The CDR3 loop reads CASRPPGLAGDYEQYF. The CDR3 coding sequence is TGTGCCAGCAGACCCCCTGGACTAGCGGGGGACTACGAGCAGTACTTC. This rearrangement joins TRBV28 to TRBJ2-7; 13 bases agree with TRBD2. The CDR3 covers 16 residues. Germline V gene sequence: CDR1 MDHEN, CDR2 SYDVKM. V shed 6 bases and J 3 bases; nucleotides not matched to a gene: 8.

The chain employs TRBV5-1 and TRBJ1-1; 9 positions agree with TRBD1. V lost 4 bases, J lost 5 bases, and 12 bases stayed unmatched. This CDR3 spans 16 amino acids. Germline values: CDR1 SGHRS, CDR2 YFSETQ. The DNA of the CDR3 is TGCGCCAGCAGCCTGGGTGGGGGACAGGGATGGACTGAAGCTTTCTTT. Protein: CASSLGGGQGWTEAFF.

CDR3 DNA: TGTGCCAGTAGTCCGGGGACAGGGAGGAACACTGAAGCTTTCTTT. As protein: CASSPGTGRNTEAFF. The chain combines TRBV19 with TRBJ1-1; the match to TRBD1 covers 9 bases. The J segment lost 1 base and the V segment lost 5 bases, leaving 5 bases of the junction unmatched. Per germline, CDR1 LNHDA and CDR2 SQIVND (reference sequence). The CDR3 consists of 15 residues.

This clone has more than one count but fewer than ten. The genes are TRBV1 and TRBJ2-3; the listed D gene, TRBD2, was not tested against the DNA. TRBV1 is a known pseudogene. The CDR3 sequence is 18 residues long. The DNA for the CDR3 is TGCACCAGCAGCCGAGGGGCTCGGGAGGCGGGAGTGGGCGATACGCAGTATTTT. Protein product: CTSSRGAREAGVGDTQYF.

This clone was found a few times. The chain is built from TRBV5-8 and TRBJ2-1; the match to TRBD1 covers 8 bases. Germline V gives CDR1 SGHTS, CDR2 YDEGEE. Trimming took 5 bases from V and 4 from J; bases not matched to a gene: 17. The CDR3 consists of 18 residues. CDR3 sequence reads: CASRGQGASPGGYNEQFF. For the CDR3, the DNA is TGTGCCAGCAGAGGCCAGGGGGCTTCCCCCGGTGGGTACAATGAGCAGTTCTTC.

The CDR3 bases are TGTGCCAGCTCTCGACAGGGGACTAACACCGGGGAGCTGTTTTTT. Its translation: CASSRQGTNTGELFF. The chain joins TRBV18 to TRBJ2-2; 8 bases match TRBD1. The V gene end was trimmed by 6 bases and the J gene end by 2 bases; junction bases not matched to a gene: 5. Germline V gives CDR1 KGHSH, CDR2 LQKENI. The CDR3 runs to 15 residues.

The chain has TRBV5-1 and TRBJ2-1; 9 positions agree with TRBD2. The CDR3 has 15 amino acids. V lost 5 bases, J lost 6 bases, and 9 bases stayed unmatched. Germline values: CDR1 SGHRS, CDR2 YFSETQ. The CDR3 region is CASRLAGATRNEQFF. In DNA, the CDR3 is TGCGCCAGCAGATTAGCGGGAGCCACCCGCAATGAGCAGTTCTTC.

CDR3 loop: CASSPGGQGRYEQYF. The CDR3 nucleotides read TGTGCCAGCAGCCCCGGCGGACAGGGGCGCTACGAGCAGTACTTC. The rearrangement joins TRBV7-2 to TRBJ2-5, with 9 bases identical to TRBD1. TRBJ2-7 explains the end of the DNA better; the J call may be wrong. Per germline, CDR1 SGHTA and CDR2 FQGNSA. The CDR3 covers 15 residues.

The chain employs TRBV6-1 and TRBJ2-5, with TRBD2 matching 10 bases. The trim removed 3 bases at V and 5 bases at J, leaving 6 bases unmatched. This CDR3 comprises 15 residues. CDR1 and CDR2 (germline): MNHNS, SASEGT. In DNA form, the CDR3 reads TGTGCCAGCAGTGAGCTAGCGGGAGTGGGGGAGACCCAGTACTTC. Its translation: CASSELAGVGETQYF.

Notes on this clone: The same CDR3 arises from other DNA sequences in this sample as well. The gene calls are TRBV5-1 and TRBJ2-4; 9 positions match TRBD1. Germline CDR1 is SGHRS and CDR2 is YFSETQ. Unmatched junction bases numbered 5, after V lost 0 bases and J lost 7 bases. The CDR3 extends over 15 amino acids. CDR3: CASSLEGTGINIQYF. As DNA, the CDR3 is TGCGCCAGCAGCTTGGAAGGGACAGGGATCAACATTCAGTACTTC. The variable domain in full, completed from reference TRBV5-1 and TRBJ2-4, reads KAGVTQTPRYLIKTRGQQVTLSCSPISGHRSVSWYQQTPGQGLQFLFEYFSETQRNKGNFPGRFSGRQFSNSRSEMNVSTLELGDSALYLCASSLEGTGINIQYFGAGTRLSVL.

This clone was observed a single time. V gene TRBV10-2 combines with J gene TRBJ1-1; weak D call: TRBD1 (6 bases). The CDR3 totals 14 residues. Germline V gene lookup returns CDR1 WSHSY and CDR2 SAAADI. The V and J ends lost 3 bases and 4 bases respectively, with 12 bases between them. In DNA, the CDR3 is TGCGCCAGCAGTGATTACAGGGAAGCCACTGAAGCTTTCTTT. Translation gives CASSDYREATEAFF.

The chain combines TRBV6-1 with TRBJ2-2; D may be TRBD1 (6 bases). Between the trimmed V and J ends, which lost 9 bases and 6 bases, there was a span of 17 bases. Germline CDR1 reads MNHNS; CDR2 reads SASEGT. The CDR3 runs to 14 residues. The CDR3 loop reads CASSPGHTSGELFF. CDR3 nucleotides: TGTGCCAGTAGCCCGGGACACACGTCCGGGGAGCTGTTTTTT.

The chain carries TRBV11-2 and TRBJ2-2; tentative D call: TRBD2 (6 bases). Germline V gene sequence: CDR1 SGHAT, CDR2 FQNNGV. The CDR3 runs to 15 residues. V lost 1 base, J lost 3 bases, and 9 bases lay in between. In nucleotides, the CDR3 is TGTGCCAGCAGCTTAGCGGAGGGGTACACCGGGGAGCTGTTTTTT. Translated: CASSLAEGYTGELFF.

This clone was observed a handful of times. The chain couples TRBV6-1 to TRBJ2-5; 8 nucleotides line up with TRBD1. The last part of the DNA fits TRBJ2-7 better; the J call may be wrong. The CDR3 extends over 12 amino acids. In germline, CDR1 is MNHNS, CDR2 SASEGT. The chain's CDR3 is CASSETGDEQYF. The CDR3 DNA sequence: TGTGCCAGCAGTGAGACAGGGGACGAGCAGTACTTC.

V and J are TRBV19 and TRBJ1-1; D gene ambiguous. V lost 5 bases and J 1 base, leaving 11 bases between the germline ends. The CDR3 consists of 14 residues. Germline loops: CDR1 LNHDA, CDR2 SQIVND (reference sequence). CDR3 in amino acids: CASSSSGKNTEAFF. The CDR3 nucleotides are TGTGCCAGTAGTTCGTCAGGCAAGAACACTGAAGCTTTCTTT.

This clone came up once. The CDR3 bases are TGTGCCATCAGTAGGTTACGGCGGGAAGCTTTCTTT. Protein sequence: CAISRLRREAFF. The chain recombines TRBV10-3 with TRBJ1-1; D ambiguous. V dropped 5 bases and J dropped 8 bases, with 12 bases sitting between them. CDR3 size: 12 residues. Germline V lookup: CDR1 ENHRY, CDR2 SYGVKD.

A note on this clone: The junction differs from germline at one of its ends, possibly a read error. The rearrangement uses TRBV5-5 and TRBJ1-2, with a weak D call TRBD1 (5 bases). CDR1 and CDR2 from the germline V gene are SGHKS and YYEKEE (reference sequence). The CDR3 contains 13 residues. The DNA for the CDR3 is TGTGCCAGCAGGTTGGCTGGAGGGGCCGGCTACACCTTC. Protein product: CASRLAGGAGYTF.

The chain has TRBV27 and TRBJ1-2; TRBD1 matches 7 bases. The germline CDR1 and CDR2 sequences are MNHEY and SMNVEV (reference sequence). The CDR3 spans 16 residues. Trimming took 5 bases from V and 5 from J; bases not matched to a gene: 14. This CDR3 reads CASSNTRQGPRYGYTF. The DNA for the CDR3 is TGTGCCAGCAGTAACACCCGACAGGGCCCGAGGTATGGCTACACCTTC.

V gene TRBV28 combines with J gene TRBJ2-7; D is possibly TRBD2 (6 bases). Trimming shortened V by 8 bases and J by 4 bases, and 12 bases separated the two germline ends. The length of the CDR3 is 12 residues. Per germline, CDR1 MDHEN and CDR2 SYDVKM. This chain's CDR3 is CASWDSDYEQYF. The CDR3 DNA sequence: TGTGCCAGCTGGGACTCCGATTACGAGCAGTACTTC.

V gene TRBV28 combines with J gene TRBJ1-1; D is unresolved. The CDR3 contains 14 residues. In germline, CDR1 is MDHEN, CDR2 SYDVKM. The V end was cut by 7 bases, the J end by 3 bases, with 15 bases between. Here the CDR3 reads CASISPAGYTEAFF. The CDR3 nucleotides read TGTGCCAGCATCAGCCCGGCGGGTTACACTGAAGCTTTCTTT.